A single sample is the source of the 6 T cell receptor beta chains below, sequenced in a study of technical replicates of blood from several donors. The repertoire was sequenced with immunoSEQ multiplex PCR; TCRdb's copy has only in-frame clones and lacks some. The sample yields tens of thousands of clones, approximately 83% seen once. The sample was PBMCs. These receptors originate from a human donor in good health. Some clones in this sample may be carry-over from other donors' samples.

The chain links TRBV2 to TRBJ2-1; the D is unclear. V lost 6 bases and J 4 bases, leaving 10 bases between the germline ends. Germline V gives CDR1 SNHLY, CDR2 FYNNEI. This CDR3 spans 13 amino acids. For the CDR3, the DNA is TGTGCCAGCAGGAGAGAGAGTTACAATGAGCAGTTCTTC. Its translation is CASRRESYNEQFF.

The J gene is TRBJ2-7, the V gene TRBV9, with 9 bases fitting TRBD1. The CDR3 length is 14 residues. The germline gives CDR1 SGDLS, CDR2 YYNGEE. Losses at the gene ends were 4 bases for V and 7 bases for J; bases not matched to a gene: 9. CDR3 DNA: TGTGCCAGCAGCCAAACCGGGACAGGGCGAGAGCAGTACTTC. The encoded protein is CASSQTGTGREQYF. Full variable domain (remainder filled in from reference TRBV9 and TRBJ2-7): DSGVTQTPKHLITATGQRVTLRCSPRSGDLSVYWYQQSLDQGLQFLIQYYNGEERAKGNILERFSAQQFPDLHSELNLSSLELGDSALYFCASSQTGTGREQYFGPGTRLTVT.

The chain carries TRBV6-6 and TRBJ2-7; 11 bases line up with TRBD1. Germline values: CDR1 MNHNY, CDR2 SVGAGI (reference sequence). V lost 6 bases, J lost 6 bases, and 7 bases stayed unmatched. This CDR3 comprises 14 residues. CDR3 bases: TGTGCCAGCAGCACCGGACAGGGGGCTGGCGAGCAGTACTTC. Its protein product is CASSTGQGAGEQYF.

The chain joins TRBV5-6 to TRBJ2-6; D is unresolved. This CDR3 is built from 16 residues. The germline V and J ends were trimmed by 4 bases and 0 bases, with 11 bases remaining between them. Germline CDR1 reads SGHDT; CDR2 reads YYEEEE. The chain's CDR3 is CASSPPSRSGANVLTF. The CDR3 nucleotides are TGTGCCAGCAGCCCCCCTTCCCGCTCTGGGGCCAACGTCCTGACTTTC.

The DNA of the CDR3 is TGTGCCAGCAGCAGGGACAGAGACTACGAGCAGTACTTC. It is translated as CASSRDRDYEQYF. The V gene is TRBV7-2, the J gene TRBJ2-7; 7 bases are a match to TRBD1. The trim removed 5 bases at V and 3 bases at J, leaving 4 bases unmatched. The CDR3 covers 13 residues. Germline CDR1 reads SGHTA; CDR2 reads FQGNSA.

This clone was detected once. The gene calls are TRBV19 and TRBJ2-7; 7 positions agree with TRBD1. The trim removed 6 bases at V and 0 bases at J, leaving 5 bases unmatched. Germline loops: CDR1 LNHDA, CDR2 SQIVND (reference sequence). The CDR3 contains 14 residues. CDR3 in amino acids: CASSDGTASYEQYF. Written as DNA, the CDR3 is TGTGCCAGTAGCGATGGGACAGCCTCCTACGAGCAGTACTTC.